These T cell receptor beta chains were read from a single sample in a study of T cells after yellow fever vaccination. TCRdb processed the 5' RACE reads anew with MiXCR; each CDR3 protein has one entry. The data contain 500,000 to 650,000 distinct CDR3 sequences, 10% to 15% of them singletons. The source was PBMCs, collected on the day of the yellow fever booster vaccination. The receptors were sampled from a young man who received the YFV17D yellow fever vaccine. The CDR3 runs from the conserved cysteine through the conserved F or W. A D gene is named only where the DNA matches it firmly. Some rows mark clone size as missing; the rest say once, few, many or name a class of expanded clone.

J gene,CDR3 length,D gene,V gene,clone size,CDR3 DNA,CDR3 protein
TRBJ2-7,13,-,TRBV12-3/TRBV12-4,few,TGTGCCAGCAGTTCACAGGGTATCTACGAGCAGTACTTC,CASSSQGIYEQYF
TRBJ2-3,16,TRBD2,TRBV18,-,TGTGCCAGCTCACCGGGACTAGCGGGAACTACAGATACGCAGTATTTT,CASSPGLAGTTDTQYF
TRBJ2-5,13,-,TRBV5-1,many,TGCGCCAGCAGTTCGTCGGGTTTGGAGACCCAGTACTTC,CASSSSGLETQYF
TRBJ2-1,15,TRBD2,TRBV5-1,few,TGCGCCAGCAGCTCAAGCGGGAGCCCCTACAATGAGCAGTTCTTC,CASSSSGSPYNEQFF
TRBJ2-3,14,-,TRBV24-1,-,TGTGCCACCAGTGATTTGTCGGTGGAAGATACGCAGTATTTT,CATSDLSVEDTQYF
TRBJ2-2,16,TRBD2,TRBV6-2/TRBV6-3,few,TGTGCCAGCAGAACGGGACTAGCGGGAGCCACCGGGGAGCTGTTTTTT,CASRTGLAGATGELFF
TRBJ2-7,15,-,TRBV6-5,-,TGTGCCAGCAGTTACTCGCAGGGACTCTCGGACGAGCAGTACTTC,CASSYSQGLSDEQYF
TRBJ2-4,12,-,TRBV7-2,many,TGTGCCAGCAGCTTAATGGTAAACATTCAGTACTTC,CASSLMVNIQYF
TRBJ2-1,13,-,TRBV27,few,TGTGCCAGCAGTTTTTTGGCGCGGAATGAGCAGTTCTTC,CASSFLARNEQFF
TRBJ2-5,13,-,TRBV20-1,few,TGCAGTGCTATCCTGAGCGGCCAAGAGACCCAGTACTTC,CSAILSGQETQYF
TRBJ1-5,13,-,TRBV12-3/TRBV12-4,many,TGTGCCAGCAGCGAGTGGCAGAATCAGCCCCAGCATTTT,CASSEWQNQPQHF
TRBJ2-7,14,-,TRBV7-8,few,TGTGCCAGCAGCTTAGGAGGGGCGCAAGGCGAGCAGTACTTC,CASSLGGAQGEQYF
TRBJ2-1,17,TRBD2,TRBV5-1,-,TGCGCCAGCAGCTTGACACCGGGACTAGCGGGATACAATGAGCAGTTCTTC,CASSLTPGLAGYNEQFF
TRBJ2-7,14,-,TRBV7-2,-,TGTGCCAGCAGCTTGGCCGAGGAGGTTGGGGGGCAGTACTTC,CASSLAEEVGGQYF
TRBJ2-3,14,-,TRBV29-1,-,TGCAGCGTTGAAGAGGAACGGAGCACAGATACGCAGTATTTT,CSVEEERSTDTQYF
TRBJ2-7,13,-,TRBV10-1,-,TGCGCCAGCAGTATAGGTGCATCCTACGAGCAGTACTTC,CASSIGASYEQYF
TRBJ2-7,14,TRBD2,TRBV7-2,few,TGTGCCAGCAAAGCGGGCCGCGGGAGCTACGAGCAGTACTTC,CASKAGRGSYEQYF
TRBJ1-1,15,-,TRBV6-2/TRBV6-3,-,TGTGCCAGCAGCCCCACCCGGGACCGACACATGGGGGCTTTCTTT,CASSPTRDRHMGAFF
TRBJ2-1,13,-,TRBV7-9,-,TGTGCCAGCAGCCCGTCGATGGCTCTTGAGCAGTTCTTC,CASSPSMALEQFF
TRBJ2-3,19,-,TRBV20-1,-,TGCAGTGCTAGTCTGCCGTTCCGGGAGGCGAGGGGGAGCACAGATACGCAGTATTTT,CSASLPFREARGSTDTQYF
TRBJ2-1,11,-,TRBV10-2,few,TGCGCCAGCAGTGAGCATGGTGAGCAGTTCTTC,CASSEHGEQFF
TRBJ2-4,13,TRBD1,TRBV7-2,-,TGTGCCAGCAGCTGGGACAGCATGAACATTCAGTACTTC,CASSWDSMNIQYF
TRBJ2-5,12,-,TRBV29-1,-,TGCAGCGTTAACAGGGTTCCGGAGACCCAGTACTTC,CSVNRVPETQYF
TRBJ2-1,15,TRBD2,TRBV27,many,TGTGCCAGCACCCCCGGGACTAGCGGTTACAATGAGCAGTTCTTC,CASTPGTSGYNEQFF
TRBJ2-1,15,-,TRBV7-6,few,TGTGCCAGCAGCTCCGGGGCTAGCGAATACAATGAGCAGTTCTTC,CASSSGASEYNEQFF
TRBJ2-1,15,-,TRBV20-1,-,TGCAGTGCTGAACCTGCGCGGCTTTCCTACAATGAGCAGTTCTTC,CSAEPARLSYNEQFF
TRBJ2-6,15,-,TRBV12-3/TRBV12-4,few,TGTGCCAGCAGTGGAACAGAGGCTGGGGCCAACGTCCTGACTTTC,CASSGTEAGANVLTF
TRBJ1-2,15,TRBD1,TRBV3-1,few,TGTGCCAGCAGCCAGCAGGGGACAGGGTACAATGGCTACACCTTC,CASSQQGTGYNGYTF
TRBJ2-7,16,TRBD2,TRBV25-1,few,TGTGCCAGCAGTTCTCATAGCGGGACCCACTCCTACGAGCAGTACTTC,CASSSHSGTHSYEQYF
TRBJ2-1,16,TRBD2,TRBV10-3,few,TGTGCCATCAGTAGTAGGACTAGCGGGAGGTACAATGAGCAGTTCTTC,CAISSRTSGRYNEQFF
TRBJ1-1,14,-,TRBV18,-,TGTGCCAGCTCCTGGGACGCTCTGAAGACTGAAGCTTTCTTT,CASSWDALKTEAFF
TRBJ2-3,13,-,TRBV7-2,few,TGTGCCAGCTCACCAAGCGCCACAGATACGCAGTATTTT,CASSPSATDTQYF
TRBJ2-1,17,-,TRBV28,-,TGTGCCAGCAGTCCTCACCTCCGAGTAGGAAACTACAATGAGCAGTTCTTC,CASSPHLRVGNYNEQFF